Below, 5 T cell receptor beta chains from the same sample are listed, as sequenced in a study of cytomegalovirus exposure and HLA in healthy donors. Primers included in the PCR were 60 Vbeta and 13 Jbeta primers. This table comes from immunoSEQ multiplex PCR, and its TCRdb copy is limited to in-frame clones, with some not included. The sample lists 110,000 to 150,000 clones, roughly 80% occurring once. The specimen was PBMCs. These receptors all stem from a man aged 35 to 55 in good health and CMV-seronegative.

The genes are TRBV28 and TRBJ1-5; TRBD1 agrees at 9 bases. The CDR3 extends over 15 amino acids. Per the germline V gene, CDR1 is MDHEN and CDR2 is SYDVKM. Trimming at V came to 1 base and at J to 5 bases, leaving 3 bases not matched to a gene. CDR3 in DNA: TGTGCCAGCAGTTTATTGGGGGACAGGGATCAGCCCCAGCATTTT. Translating it yields CASSLLGDRDQPQHF. Full variable domain (rest looked up from reference TRBV28 and TRBJ1-5): DVKVTQSSRYLVKRTGEKVFLECVQDMDHENMFWYRQDPGLGLRLIYFSYDVKMKEKGDIPEGYSVSREKKERFSLILESASTNQTSMYLCASSLLGDRDQPQHFGDGTRLSIL.

This clone was seen a single time. The J gene is TRBJ2-3, the V gene TRBV5-4; D is possibly TRBD1 (6 bases). The CDR3 totals 16 residues. Germline lookup yields CDR1 SGHNT and CDR2 YYREEE (reference sequence). V shed 0 bases and J shed 3 bases, with 14 bases lying between them. The CDR3 loop is CASSLASRGLTDTQYF. The DNA of the CDR3 is TGTGCCAGCAGCTTGGCTTCCAGGGGCCTTACAGATACGCAGTATTTT.

The rearrangement joins TRBV27 to TRBJ2-3; 14 bases fit TRBD2. The trim removed 4 bases at V and 1 base at J, leaving 7 bases unmatched. CDR1 and CDR2 from the germline V gene are MNHEY and SMNVEV (reference sequence). The CDR3 spans 18 residues. CDR3 amino acids: CASSSRLAGGRGTDTQYF. The CDR3 DNA sequence: TGTGCCAGCAGTTCACGACTAGCGGGGGGGCGTGGCACAGATACGCAGTATTTT.

The chain has TRBV10-3 and TRBJ1-1, with D perhaps TRBD1 (5 bases). V was pared by 9 bases and J by 4 bases, with 12 bases between. Germline V gene sequence: CDR1 ENHRY, CDR2 SYGVKD. The CDR3 contains 12 residues. The CDR3 region is CAIATVTTEAFF. Written as DNA, the CDR3 is TGTGCCATTGCGACAGTCACCACTGAAGCTTTCTTT.

This clone was seen a handful of times. V is TRBV6-5 and J is TRBJ1-2; no firm D call. V was trimmed by 8 bases and J by 6 bases, leaving 19 bases between them. Germline values: CDR1 MNHEY, CDR2 SVGAGI. The CDR3 has 14 amino acids. DNA of the CDR3: TGTGCCAGCGGAACTAATGCTGGTTGGGATGGCTACACCTTC. Protein product: CASGTNAGWDGYTF.